The rows below give T cell receptor beta chains drawn from one sample of a study of control samples from healthy donors and cancer patients. Some clones are missing from TCRdb's copy, which holds only in-frame ones; the method was immunoSEQ multiplex PCR. The sample shows about 84,000 clones, 70% to 85% of them seen only once. The sequenced sample was PBMCs. All receptors come from a man aged 60-69 years with head and neck cancer. Both conserved end residues are part of each CDR3. A D gene is named only where the DNA matches it firmly.

>TRBV6-5|TRBJ1-4|.|13
CASRDSTNEKLFF
>TRBV21-1|TRBJ1-5|.|18
CASSPRDRGLRSNQPQHF
>TRBV29-1|TRBJ2-7|.|15
CSATRSAGGSYEQYF
>TRBV2|TRBJ1-3|TRBD1|13
CASSKDRENTIYF
>TRBV5-8|TRBJ1-2|TRBD1|14
CASSFRTGSYGYTF
>TRBV7-9|TRBJ2-7|.|14
CASSTWTGAGEQYF
>TRBV6-1|TRBJ2-5|.|15
CASSRWTVGGETQYF
>TRBV7-9|TRBJ2-5|.|14
CASSSPGGKLAQYF
>TRBV2|TRBJ2-1|.|14
CASGGDATYNEQFF
>TRBV6-4|TRBJ1-1|.|13
CASSDRAWTEAFF
>TRBV5-1|TRBJ1-2|.|14
CASSYRTEGYGYTF
>TRBV5-8|TRBJ1-5|.|16
CASSSRTTSGNQPQHF
>TRBV5-1|TRBJ2-1|.|16
CASSFGYVSVSDEQFF
>TRBV19|TRBJ2-5|.|18
CASSIDRPRAGTDETQYF